The present entry profiles one T cell receptor (beta chain) with its context. This clone appeared a single time. Its antigen target is currently unknown. Base qualities are not recorded, but no much larger clone differs from it by a single base. These data come from a study of shared clonotypes between healthy human individuals (TCRdb year 2020). Regarding the study in general: The cohort comprised two women and a few men aged 18 to 49 years. Per donor, three plates each were used for CD4 naive and CD4 memory, two for CD8 naive, and one for CD8 memory. To estimate repertoire size and how much clonotypes are shared between individuals, the study performed deep sequencing of blood TCR repertoires from roughly five healthy adults. To increase sequencing depth and limit assay-specific biases, TCR repertoire library preparation and sequencing were carried out by different laboratories using diverse techniques. Between about 0.94 and 8.9 billion PBMCs per donor were obtained by leukapheresis.

The CDR3 covers 16 residues, taking in both the cysteine and the phenylalanine. Here the CDR3 DNA is all that survives: 48 bases in frame from base 1. CDR1 and CDR2 were assigned from the germline V gene as SGHTA and FQGNSA. V and J are trimmed by 5 bases and 2 bases, and the gene matches miss 12 bases of the junction. Broader findings and caveats from the paper: Compared with non-shared clonotypes, the clonotypes found in all four sorted-subset donors had higher generation probabilities. Because the study included a small number of donors, the genetic and exposure-history diversity represented was limited. Incomplete sequencing was indicated by rarefaction of sorted-subset datasets, despite the large sequencing depth. Sharing across several donors was observed for about 5% of naive CD4, over 3% of naive CD8, around 2.5% of memory CD4, and around 0.4% of memory CD8 clonotypes. Sampling was restricted to blood, and TCR repertoires in tissues likely differ from the TCR repertoires found in blood. Larger estimated clonotype richness was generally found for naive subsets than for memory subsets. Pairwise subsampling led to the expectation that sequencing depth would affect the degree of clonotype sharing among donors.

TCR CDR3 regions were amplified from genomic DNA by multiplex PCR using the deep immunoSEQ assay. Extracted genomic DNA from each cell subset was distributed evenly across all wells of several immunoSEQ 96-well plates, and each plate was treated as a replicate. For sorted subsets, each replicate PCR was loaded with 200 ng genomic DNA, equivalent to some 31,000 T cell genomes. Purified libraries were quantified with a Qubit 3.0 fluorometer, sized on a Bioanalyzer 2100, and re-quantified with the KAPA Library Quantification kit. A separate single-read 150-cycle Illumina NextSeq 550 flow cell was used to sequence each immunoSEQ 96-well plate. Under the source paper's analysis protocol: Because the immunoSEQ output included only junctional sequences and no quality scores, the filtering could not be the same as the filtering used for full-length reads. To assign V/J genes and CDR3, sequences were annotated using PyIR, a Python wrapper for IgBLAST v1.9, with IMGT germline references. Any read was removed if the V/J assignment was weak (E-value above 1e-6), the CDR3 was missing, or the read contained stop codons, out-of-frame junctions, or ambiguous translated residues. V3J clonotypes were defined as sequences sharing the same inferred V gene, J gene, and CDR3 amino acid sequence. To compute the percentage overlap between repertoires, the number of shared unique clonotypes was divided by the size of the smaller repertoire. Richness of each repertoire was evaluated using RTK rarefaction, the Chao1 estimator, and Recon v2.1 estimates of unobserved clonotypes. OLGA was used to compute generation probabilities for all TCRbeta clonotypes that the gDNA method yielded from a handful of donors. Sourced from immuneACCESS, this table was stored by TCRdb with only in-frame sequences that have V and J called. A share of the clones is absent; for the studies checked, an unresolved V gene accounts for under half, and the remainder has no known explanation. V and J calls and clone size are given by that table; D and trimming were obtained from the DNA. The sample contains hundreds of thousands of clones, about 98% of them found a single time. The leading ten clones occupy around 0.3% of the sample.

For the CD8 naive samples, CD45RO-negative cells were positively selected for CCR7, yielding a CD45RA+CCR7+ population from which TemRA cells were excluded. Donors were healthy HIV-negative adults with no recently reported acute infections or vaccinations. Every donor was a Caucasian adult living in Nashville, Tennessee, USA. Blood was collected by leukapheresis, and PBMCs were isolated by Ficoll-Histopaque density gradient centrifugation and then cryopreserved in liquid nitrogen vapor phase. Analytical flow cytometry was used to check the purity and quantity of every magnetically sorted T cell population. Genomic DNA was isolated from each sorted fraction and quantified by UV absorbance on a Nanodrop 2000c.

This receptor was obtained from a man aged 25-45 years in good health. Sequences were obtained from naive CD8+ T cells sorted from blood. This specimen's cell subset or site label, interpreted: CD45RA+CCR7+. The V and J segments used are TRBV7-2 and TRBJ2-7; TRBD1 aligns with 7 central bases. The CDR3 amino acid sequence is: CASSPLGDSPTYEQYF. At the DNA level, the sequence is TGTGCCAGCAGCCCCTTGGGGGACAGCCCTACCTACGAGCAGTACTTC.